This is a list of T cell receptor beta chains from one sample in a study of T cell responses to AZD1222 COVID-19 vaccine. Sequencing was performed with immunoSEQ multiplex PCR; in TCRdb, only in-frame clones are kept and a portion is missing. The table includes roughly 80,000 clones, around 90% detected once. The sequenced sample was peripheral blood, obtained 28 days after the second AZD1222 dose. Every receptor here comes from an adult who received the AZD1222 COVID-19 vaccine. Each CDR3 is given with its conserved first and last residue. The D gene is left open where the match is weak. Only some rows state a clone size, as once, few, many or a class for expanded clones.

TGTGCCAGCACCAAGGGGAGAGGCTACACCTTC CASTKGRGYTF TRBV6-5 11 - TRBJ1-2 -
TGTGCCAGCAGCCGCTCGAGACAGGGGGCTTACAATGAGCAGTTCTTC CASSRSRQGAYNEQFF TRBV11-3 16 - TRBJ2-1 TRBD1
TGTGCCAGCAGTTTACAGGGGTTAGGCACAGATACGCAGTATTTT CASSLQGLGTDTQYF TRBV6-6 15 - TRBJ2-3 TRBD1
TGTGCCAGCAGTTTCACAGTAAGACAAAATTCACCCCTCCACTTT CASSFTVRQNSPLHF TRBV6-5 15 - TRBJ1-6 -
TGTGCCAGCAGCCAAGATAACAGCTACTACGAGCAGTACTTC CASSQDNSYYEQYF TRBV3-1/TRBV3-2 14 few TRBJ2-7 -
TGCGCCAGCAGCCCGGGACTACTAGGATCACCCCTCCACTTT CASSPGLLGSPLHF TRBV5-1 14 - TRBJ1-6 -
TGTGCCAGCTCACCAGACGCCAGCTATGGCTACACCTTC CASSPDASYGYTF TRBV18 13 - TRBJ1-2 -
TGTGCCAGCAGCTTCGGAGGGAGGTATGGAAATCAGCCCCAGCATTTT CASSFGGRYGNQPQHF TRBV5-4 16 - TRBJ1-5 -
TGTGCCACCAGTGAATCAGGGAACACCGGGGAGCTGTTTTTT CATSESGNTGELFF TRBV24-1 14 - TRBJ2-2 -
TGCGCCAGCAGCACCGGGACTAGCGGGGGAAACACCGGGGAGCTGTTTTTT CASSTGTSGGNTGELFF TRBV5-1 17 once TRBJ2-2 TRBD2